The 9 T cell receptor beta chains presented below share a single source sample, sequenced in a study of blood T cell repertoires in COVID-19. Using immunoSEQ multiplex PCR, the repertoire was profiled, and TCRdb retains in-frame clones only, with some absent. The table has 100,000 to 150,000 clones, 75% to 80% seen once. Sequenced sample: peripheral blood. These receptor sequences come from a human donor in a cohort sampled during active COVID-19.

The V and J genes are TRBV2 and TRBJ2-7; 10 nucleotides align to TRBD2. The CDR3 runs to 14 residues. CDR1 is SNHLY, CDR2 FYNNEI, per germline. The V gene end was trimmed by 10 bases and the J gene end by 2 bases; junction bases not matched to a gene: 8. The DNA for the CDR3 is TGTGCCACCGCCACTAGCGGGGCTCCCTACGAGCAGTACTTC. It is translated as CATATSGAPYEQYF.

CDR3 region: CASSGDRGRKYF. The CDR3 DNA reads TGTGCCAGCAGCGGGGACAGAGGACGGAAGTACTTC. The chain links TRBV7-2 to TRBJ2-7, with 7 bases fitting TRBD1. Germline CDR1 and CDR2: SGHTA and FQGNSA. This CDR3 spans 12 amino acids. The junction had 9 bases not matched to a gene; V was cut back by 5 bases and J by 11 bases.

The chain uses TRBV27 and TRBJ2-7; D is perhaps TRBD2 (6 bases). This CDR3 has 13 amino acids. Germline CDR1 MNHEY, CDR2 SMNVEV (reference sequence). V dropped 5 bases and J dropped 3 bases, with 11 bases sitting between them. DNA of the CDR3: TGTGCCAGCAGTCTCCAGGGAGGCTACGAGCAGTACTTC. It is translated as CASSLQGGYEQYF.

The rearrangement links TRBV7-8 to TRBJ2-7; D may be TRBD2 (6 bases). Germline V lookup: CDR1 SGHVS, CDR2 FQNEAQ. The V end lost 0 bases, the J end lost 0 bases, and 12 bases lay between the germline ends. CDR3 size: 16 residues. The CDR3 reads CASSLARGRNSYEQYF. DNA of the CDR3: TGTGCCAGCAGCTTAGCCCGGGGGAGAAACTCCTACGAGCAGTACTTC.

The chain joins TRBV25-1 to TRBJ1-2; D not resolved. The CDR3 extends over 13 amino acids. Per the germline V gene, CDR1 is MGHDK and CDR2 is SYGVNS. The ends were cut back, 2 bases at V and 3 bases at J, with 7 bases in the middle. The CDR3 loop reads CASSEDGYYGYTF. In nucleotides, the CDR3 is TGTGCCAGCAGTGAAGACGGGTACTATGGCTACACCTTC.

This clone has just a few counts. The CDR3 DNA reads as TGTGCCAGCAGCCCCGAGAGCGGGGGGGCCTACGAGCAGTACTTC. Translating gives CASSPESGGAYEQYF. The J gene is TRBJ2-7, the V gene TRBV4-2, with 10 bases identical to TRBD2. Germline V CDR1 and CDR2: LGHNA, YNFKEQ. CDR3 length: 15 amino acids. The V and J ends lost 4 bases and 2 bases, in that order; junction bases with no gene match: 5.

The genes are TRBV19 and TRBJ1-2; 8 bases match TRBD1. In germline, CDR1 is LNHDA, CDR2 SQIVND (reference sequence). The V and J ends lost 5 bases and 6 bases, in that order; junction bases with no gene match: 11. The CDR3 is 15 residues long. CDR3 DNA: TGTGCCAGTAGTTTCCCTCATACAGGGGGAGATGGCTACACCTTC. Translating it yields CASSFPHTGGDGYTF.

The J gene is TRBJ2-5, the V gene TRBV6-5; 7 bases map to TRBD2. Germline V CDR1 and CDR2: MNHEY, SVGAGI. V shed 5 bases, J shed 5 bases, and the junction held 2 bases outside the gene matches. This CDR3 is 12 amino acids long. The CDR3 is CASSRGGETQYF. CDR3 DNA: TGTGCCAGCAGTCGGGGAGGGGAGACCCAGTACTTC.

The chain combines TRBV27 with TRBJ2-1; D remains ambiguous. Germline values: CDR1 MNHEY, CDR2 SMNVEV (reference sequence). With 5 bases removed from V and 3 bases from J, the gap between germline ends came to 11 bases. This CDR3 has 14 amino acids. CDR3 protein: CASSLNRLYNEQFF. CDR3 bases: TGTGCCAGCAGTCTGAATAGACTCTACAATGAGCAGTTCTTC.